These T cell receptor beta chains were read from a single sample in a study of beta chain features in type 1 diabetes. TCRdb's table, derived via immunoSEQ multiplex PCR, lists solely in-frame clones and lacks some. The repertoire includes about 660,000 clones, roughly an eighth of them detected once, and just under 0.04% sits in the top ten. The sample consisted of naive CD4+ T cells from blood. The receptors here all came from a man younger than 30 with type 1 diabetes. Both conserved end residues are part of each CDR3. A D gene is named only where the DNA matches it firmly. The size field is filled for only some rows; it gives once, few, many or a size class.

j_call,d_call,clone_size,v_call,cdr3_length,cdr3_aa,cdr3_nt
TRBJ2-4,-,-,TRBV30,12,CAWSVVQNIQYF,TGTGCCTGGAGTGTGGTCCAAAACATTCAGTACTTC
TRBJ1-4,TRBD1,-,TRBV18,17,CASSPSPGQGKGEKLFF,TGTGCCAGCTCACCATCTCCGGGACAGGGGAAAGGGGAAAAACTGTTTTTT
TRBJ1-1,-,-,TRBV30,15,CAWSPGLMRNTEAFF,TGTGCCTGGAGTCCCGGACTCATGCGGAACACTGAAGCTTTCTTT
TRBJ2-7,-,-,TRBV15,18,CATSREGVKGGPSYEQYF,TGTGCCACCAGCAGAGAAGGGGTGAAGGGGGGACCTTCCTACGAGCAGTACTTC
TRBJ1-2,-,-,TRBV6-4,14,CASSDPPGTGGYTF,TGTGCCAGCAGTGACCCCCCGGGGACGGGAGGCTACACCTTC
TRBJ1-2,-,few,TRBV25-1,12,CASSRAFYGYTF,TGTGCCAGCAGTAGGGCCTTCTATGGCTACACCTTC
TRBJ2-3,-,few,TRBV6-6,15,CASSYGQLNTDTQYF,TGTGCCAGCAGTTACGGACAACTAAACACAGATACGCAGTATTTT
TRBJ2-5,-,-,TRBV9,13,CASSVASQETQYF,TGTGCCAGCAGCGTAGCCAGCCAAGAGACCCAGTACTTC
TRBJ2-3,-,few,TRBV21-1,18,CASSPAAASGSPTDTQYF,TGTGCCAGCAGCCCCGCCGCGGCTAGCGGGAGCCCCACAGATACGCAGTATTTT
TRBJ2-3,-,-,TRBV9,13,CASRVNDYGTQYF,TGTGCCAGCAGAGTTAATGACTACGGTACGCAGTATTTT
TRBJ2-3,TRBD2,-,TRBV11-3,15,CASSLAGGSTDTQYF,TGTGCCAGCAGCTTAGCGGGAGGTAGCACAGATACGCAGTATTTT
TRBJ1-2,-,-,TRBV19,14,CASSIEGTMRGYTF,TGTGCCAGTAGTATAGAGGGTACGATGCGTGGCTACACCTTC
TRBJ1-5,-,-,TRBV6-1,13,CASSLKLGQPQHF,TGTGCCAGCAGTCTGAAGTTGGGTCAGCCCCAGCATTTT
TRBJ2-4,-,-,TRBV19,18,CASSSQRMRTEAKNIQYF,TGTGCCAGTAGTTCCCAACGGATGAGGACAGAGGCCAAAAACATTCAGTACTTC
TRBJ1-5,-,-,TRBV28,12,CASNTLVRPQHF,TGTGCCAGCAACACCCTAGTCAGGCCCCAGCATTTT
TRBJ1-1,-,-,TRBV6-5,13,CASSYSPDRLAFF,TGTGCCAGCAGTTACTCCCCCGACAGGCTCGCTTTCTTT
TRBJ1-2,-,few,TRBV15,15,CATSRGGETNYGYTF,TGTGCCACCAGCAGAGGGGGAGAGACTAACTATGGCTACACCTTC
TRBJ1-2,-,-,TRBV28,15,CASTPRRVGVYGYTF,TGTGCCAGCACCCCCAGGAGGGTCGGGGTATATGGCTACACCTTC
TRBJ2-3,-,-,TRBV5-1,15,CASSFAGVSTDTQYF,TGCGCCAGCAGCTTCGCAGGGGTGAGCACAGATACGCAGTATTTT
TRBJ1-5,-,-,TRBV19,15,CASSIEGLGNQPQHF,TGTGCCAGTAGTATCGAGGGGTTGGGCAATCAGCCCCAGCATTTT
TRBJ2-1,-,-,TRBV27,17,CASSRPLPGRIFNEQFF,TGTGCCAGCAGTAGGCCCCTCCCCGGCCGGATCTTCAATGAGCAGTTCTTC
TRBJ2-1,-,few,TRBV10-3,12,CAIRTVANEQFF,TGTGCCATCAGAACGGTTGCCAATGAGCAGTTCTTC
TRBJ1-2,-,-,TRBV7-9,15,CASSLGLWQLGGYTF,TGTGCCAGCAGCTTAGGACTTTGGCAGTTAGGAGGCTACACCTTC
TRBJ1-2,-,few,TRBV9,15,CASSASAGEDYGYTF,TGTGCCAGCAGCGCGTCTGCGGGGGAGGACTATGGCTACACCTTC
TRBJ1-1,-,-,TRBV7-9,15,CASSYYTQDDTEAFF,TGTGCCAGCAGTTATTATACACAGGACGACACTGAAGCTTTCTTT
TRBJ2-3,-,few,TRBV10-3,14,CAISARWDEDTQYF,TGTGCCATCAGTGCCCGGTGGGACGAAGATACGCAGTATTTT
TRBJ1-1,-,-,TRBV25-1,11,CASQKTQSVIF,TGTGCCAGCCAGAAAACCCAGAGCGTGATCTTT
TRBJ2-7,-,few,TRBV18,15,CASSPDRSSRGEQYF,TGTGCCAGCTCACCCGACAGGTCTTCGAGGGGAGAGCAGTACTTC
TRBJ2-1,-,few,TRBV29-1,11,CSVVRYNEQFF,TGCAGCGTTGTGAGGTACAATGAGCAGTTCTTC
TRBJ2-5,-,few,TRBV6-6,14,CASTPRGSQETQYF,TGTGCCAGCACCCCTCGGGGTAGCCAAGAGACCCAGTACTTC
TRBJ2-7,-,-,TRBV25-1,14,CASSDTGSLYEQYF,TGTGCCAGCAGTGACACGGGGAGCCTCTACGAGCAGTACTTC
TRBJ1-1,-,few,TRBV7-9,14,CASSFSTMNTEAFF,TGTGCCAGCAGCTTTTCAACTATGAACACTGAAGCTTTCTTT
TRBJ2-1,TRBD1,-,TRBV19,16,CASSTPSQGVYNEQFF,TGTGCCAGTAGTACTCCTAGTCAGGGGGTCTACAATGAGCAGTTCTTC
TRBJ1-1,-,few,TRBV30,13,CAWNTGGKTEAFF,TGTGCCTGGAATACGGGGGGAAAGACTGAAGCTTTCTTT
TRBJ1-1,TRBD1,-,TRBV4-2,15,CASSQPGQGNTEAFF,TGTGCCAGCAGTCAACCGGGACAGGGGAACACTGAAGCTTTCTTT